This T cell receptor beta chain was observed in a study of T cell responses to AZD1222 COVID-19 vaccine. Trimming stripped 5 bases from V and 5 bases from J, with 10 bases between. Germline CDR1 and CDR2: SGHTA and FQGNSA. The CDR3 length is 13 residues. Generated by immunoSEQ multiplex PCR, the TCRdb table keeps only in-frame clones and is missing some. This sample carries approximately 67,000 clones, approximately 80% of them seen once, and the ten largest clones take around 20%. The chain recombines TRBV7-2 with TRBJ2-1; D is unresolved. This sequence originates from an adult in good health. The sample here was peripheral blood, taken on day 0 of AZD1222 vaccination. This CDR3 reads CASSIDLNNEQFF. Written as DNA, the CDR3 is TGTGCCAGCAGCATCGACTTAAACAATGAGCAGTTCTTC. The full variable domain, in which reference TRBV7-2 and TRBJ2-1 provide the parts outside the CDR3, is GAGVSQSPSNKVTEKGKDVELRCDPISGHTALYWYRQSLGQGLEFLIYFQGNSAPDKSGLPSDRFSAERTGGSVSTLTIQRTQQEDSAVYLCASSIDLNNEQFFGPGTRLTVL.